This is a list of T cell receptor beta chains from one sample in a study of technical replicates of blood from a few donors. Some clones are missing from TCRdb's copy, which holds only in-frame ones; the method was immunoSEQ multiplex PCR. Here the sample spans around 69,000 clones, approximately 87% being singletons. The sequenced material came from PBMCs. These receptors all come from a human donor in good health. Some clones in this sample may be carry-over from other donors' samples. The CDR3 runs from the conserved cysteine through the conserved F or W. Each record gives: V gene, D gene, J gene, clone size, CDR3 protein, CDR3 DNA. D genes are given only for firm matches. Size values are once, few and many counts, or a class for expanded clones, and some rows have none.

V: TRBV28
D: NA
J: TRBJ1-2
size: NA
CDR3: CASSLAGAKGYTF
DNA: TGTGCCAGCAGTTTAGCAGGGGCGAAGGGCTACACCTTC

V: TRBV19
D: TRBD1
J: TRBJ2-7
size: NA
CDR3: CASSIAGSGGYEQYF
DNA: TGTGCCAGTAGTATAGCTGGGTCAGGGGGCTACGAGCAGTACTTC

V: TRBV9
D: NA
J: TRBJ2-1
size: NA
CDR3: CASSVAIQGGNEQFF
DNA: TGTGCCAGCAGCGTAGCTATACAGGGGGGGAATGAGCAGTTCTTC

V: TRBV5-6
D: TRBD1
J: TRBJ2-7
size: NA
CDR3: CASSRGTGETYEQYF
DNA: TGTGCCAGCAGCAGGGGGACAGGGGAGACCTACGAGCAGTACTTC

V: TRBV6-5
D: NA
J: TRBJ1-2
size: NA
CDR3: CASSYSWREAGHGYTF
DNA: TGTGCCAGCAGTTATTCGTGGAGGGAGGCAGGGCATGGCTACACCTTC

V: TRBV7-2
D: NA
J: TRBJ2-1
size: NA
CDR3: CASSSPGRAGPRYEQFF
DNA: TGTGCCAGCAGCTCCCCCGGTAGGGCGGGACCCCGGTATGAGCAGTTCTTC

V: TRBV28
D: TRBD1
J: TRBJ1-2
size: NA
CDR3: CASRTGGSYGYTF
DNA: TGTGCCAGCAGGACAGGGGGCTCCTATGGCTACACCTTC

V: TRBV30
D: NA
J: TRBJ2-6
size: NA
CDR3: CAWSATRGPSSGANVLTF
DNA: TGTGCCTGGAGCGCTACGCGGGGCCCAAGCTCTGGGGCCAACGTCCTGACTTTC

V: TRBV27
D: TRBD2
J: TRBJ2-5
size: NA
CDR3: CASSPRYGAGAQETQYF
DNA: TGTGCCAGCAGCCCGCGGTACGGGGCGGGAGCCCAAGAGACCCAGTACTTC

V: TRBV21-1
D: NA
J: TRBJ1-1
size: once
CDR3: CASSKEPTAPGTEAFF
DNA: TGTGCCAGCAGCAAAGAGCCGACGGCCCCGGGGACTGAAGCTTTCTTT

V: TRBV7-9
D: NA
J: TRBJ1-4
size: NA
CDR3: CASSLLGRGLFF
DNA: TGTGCCAGCAGCTTATTGGGGCGGGGACTGTTTTTT

V: TRBV5-1
D: NA
J: TRBJ2-1
size: NA
CDR3: CASSEGGSYNEQFF
DNA: TGCGCCAGCTCAGAAGGGGGCTCCTACAATGAGCAGTTCTTC

V: TRBV10-2
D: NA
J: TRBJ1-2
size: NA
CDR3: CASSGEVGRVYGYTF
DNA: TGCGCCAGCAGTGGTGAGGTGGGGCGCGTCTATGGCTACACCTTC

V: TRBV7-2
D: NA
J: TRBJ2-1
size: NA
CDR3: CASSFSGNEQFF
DNA: TGTGCCAGCAGCTTCTCGGGGAATGAGCAGTTCTTC

V: TRBV5-1
D: TRBD1
J: TRBJ2-3
size: NA
CDR3: CASSLVTGTASTDTQYF
DNA: TGCGCCAGCAGCTTGGTGACTGGGACAGCCAGCACAGATACGCAGTATTTT

V: TRBV27
D: NA
J: TRBJ1-1
size: NA
CDR3: CASIRKAVEKGTEAFF
DNA: TGTGCCAGCATCCGAAAGGCGGTAGAGAAGGGGACTGAAGCTTTCTTT

V: TRBV19
D: NA
J: TRBJ2-6
size: NA
CDR3: CASSTLGGSGANVLTF
DNA: TGTGCCAGTAGCACCCTAGGGGGCTCTGGGGCCAACGTCCTGACTTTC

V: TRBV7-3
D: TRBD2
J: TRBJ2-1
size: NA
CDR3: CASSKWDYSGNEQFF
DNA: TGTGCCAGCAGTAAGTGGGACTACAGTGGTAATGAGCAGTTCTTC

V: TRBV9
D: NA
J: TRBJ1-2
size: NA
CDR3: CASSSQTGQVLIGYTF
DNA: TGTGCCAGCAGCTCGCAGACAGGCCAAGTACTAATCGGCTACACCTTC

V: TRBV6-1
D: TRBD2
J: TRBJ2-7
size: NA
CDR3: CASSEEAGGMREQYF
DNA: TGTGCCAGCAGTGAAGAGGCGGGGGGCATGCGCGAGCAGTACTTC

V: TRBV4-1
D: TRBD2
J: TRBJ2-3
size: NA
CDR3: CASSRQSERGGTDTQYF
DNA: TGCGCCAGCAGCCGCCAGAGTGAGCGGGGGGGCACAGATACGCAGTATTTT

V: TRBV12-5
D: NA
J: TRBJ2-3
size: NA
CDR3: CASGFLTDTQYF
DNA: TGTGCTAGTGGTTTCCTGACAGATACGCAGTATTTT

V: TRBV7-2
D: NA
J: TRBJ2-7
size: NA
CDR3: CASSGGLYSSYEQYF
DNA: TGTGCCAGCAGCGGGGGACTTTACAGCTCCTACGAGCAGTACTTC

V: TRBV29-1
D: TRBD1
J: TRBJ2-2
size: NA
CDR3: CSAGTGKTGELFF
DNA: TGCAGCGCAGGGACAGGGAAGACCGGGGAGCTGTTTTTT

V: TRBV11-2
D: TRBD2
J: TRBJ2-1
size: NA
CDR3: CASSLLRLAGGPNNEQFF
DNA: TGTGCCAGCAGCTTACTTCGACTAGCGGGGGGGCCCAACAATGAGCAGTTCTTC

V: TRBV4-3
D: TRBD1
J: TRBJ2-7
size: NA
CDR3: CASSQQSGTGLYEQYF
DNA: TGCGCCAGCAGCCAGCAATCCGGGACAGGCCTATACGAGCAGTACTTC

V: TRBV6-5
D: TRBD2
J: TRBJ2-7
size: NA
CDR3: CASSYSSAGAYEQYF
DNA: TGTGCCAGCAGTTACTCGTCTGCGGGGGCCTACGAGCAGTACTTC

V: TRBV7-3
D: TRBD2
J: TRBJ2-5
size: NA
CDR3: CASSYIAGGPETQYF
DNA: TGTGCCAGCAGCTATATAGCGGGAGGGCCAGAGACCCAGTACTTC

V: TRBV27
D: NA
J: TRBJ1-4
size: NA
CDR3: CASSSLGAGRDEKLFF
DNA: TGTGCCAGCAGTTCTCTAGGGGCAGGGAGGGATGAAAAACTGTTTTTT

V: TRBV21-1
D: NA
J: TRBJ2-2
size: NA
CDR3: CASSISGGPTGELFF
DNA: TGTGCCAGCAGCATTAGCGGGGGACCCACCGGGGAGCTGTTTTTT

V: TRBV4-3
D: NA
J: TRBJ1-1
size: once
CDR3: CASSQFVRGTEAFF
DNA: TGCGCCAGCAGCCAATTTGTTAGGGGCACTGAAGCTTTCTTT

V: TRBV5-6
D: TRBD2
J: TRBJ2-3
size: NA
CDR3: CASSNWTSWMQYF
DNA: TGTGCCAGCAGCAACTGGACTAGTTGGATGCAGTATTTT

V: TRBV6-4
D: TRBD1
J: TRBJ2-3
size: NA
CDR3: CASSRDRATDTQYF
DNA: TGTGCCAGCAGTAGGGACAGGGCTACAGATACGCAGTATTTT

V: TRBV27
D: NA
J: TRBJ1-2
size: NA
CDR3: CASRTDRIRDYGYTF
DNA: TGTGCCAGCAGGACGGACCGGATCAGGGACTATGGCTACACCTTC

V: TRBV19
D: TRBD1
J: TRBJ2-5
size: NA
CDR3: CASSFRQGPIKTQYF
DNA: TGTGCCAGTAGTTTCCGACAGGGGCCCATTAAGACCCAGTACTTC

V: TRBV15
D: NA
J: TRBJ2-7
size: NA
CDR3: CATSRGAYSYEQYF
DNA: TGTGCCACCAGCAGAGGGGCATACTCCTACGAGCAGTACTTC

V: TRBV4-1
D: TRBD2
J: TRBJ2-2
size: NA
CDR3: CASSQTPLLAGGTGELFF
DNA: TGCGCCAGCAGCCAAACTCCCTTACTAGCGGGGGGGACCGGGGAGCTGTTTTTT

V: TRBV19
D: TRBD2
J: TRBJ2-3
size: once
CDR3: CASRSTSGRETDTQYF
DNA: TGTGCCAGTAGGTCGACTAGCGGGAGGGAAACAGATACGCAGTATTTT

V: TRBV6-6
D: NA
J: TRBJ2-7
size: NA
CDR3: CASSYLREAYEQYF
DNA: TGTGCCAGCAGTTACCTGAGGGAAGCCTACGAGCAGTACTTC

V: TRBV29-1
D: TRBD1
J: TRBJ1-2
size: NA
CDR3: CSDPQGGQGNGGYTF
DNA: TGCAGCGACCCTCAAGGGGGACAGGGAAATGGTGGCTACACCTTC

V: TRBV5-4
D: NA
J: TRBJ1-3
size: NA
CDR3: CASSVTGRSTIYF
DNA: TGTGCCAGCAGCGTGACAGGTCGGAGCACCATATATTTT

V: TRBV7-9
D: TRBD2
J: TRBJ2-1
size: NA
CDR3: CASSRGGTSSYNEQFF
DNA: TGTGCCAGCAGCCGCGGGGGAACAAGCTCCTACAATGAGCAGTTCTTC

V: TRBV9
D: TRBD2
J: TRBJ2-5
size: NA
CDR3: CASSASGPETQYF
DNA: TGTGCCAGCAGCGCTAGCGGTCCCGAGACCCAGTACTTC

V: TRBV5-1
D: TRBD2
J: TRBJ2-5
size: NA
CDR3: CASSLGASGGALGQETQYF
DNA: TGCGCCAGCAGCTTGGGAGCTAGCGGGGGGGCACTAGGTCAAGAGACCCAGTACTTC

V: TRBV7-2
D: TRBD2
J: TRBJ2-1
size: NA
CDR3: CASSLGGLRGAYNEQFF
DNA: TGTGCCAGCAGCTTAGGAGGGTTGCGGGGGGCTTACAATGAGCAGTTCTTC

V: TRBV6-5
D: NA
J: TRBJ1-1
size: NA
CDR3: CASSNQGLGTEAFF
DNA: TGTGCCAGCAGCAACCAGGGTCTGGGGACTGAAGCTTTCTTT

V: TRBV6-1
D: NA
J: TRBJ1-1
size: NA
CDR3: CASSRTANTEAFF
DNA: TGTGCCAGCAGTAGGACAGCTAACACTGAAGCTTTCTTT

V: TRBV6-5
D: NA
J: TRBJ2-7
size: NA
CDR3: CASTHSVGQTYEQYF
DNA: TGTGCCAGCACTCACAGTGTCGGTCAGACCTACGAGCAGTACTTC

V: TRBV4-1
D: TRBD2
J: TRBJ2-3
size: NA
CDR3: CASSQDTGGLAFTDTQYF
DNA: TGCGCCAGCAGCCAAGACACAGGGGGACTAGCGTTTACAGATACGCAGTATTTT

V: TRBV7-9
D: NA
J: TRBJ2-3
size: NA
CDR3: CASSLDRGLAIRTDTQYF
DNA: TGTGCCAGCAGCTTAGATAGGGGTCTAGCGATCCGCACAGATACGCAGTATTTT